This TCR beta chain was identified in a study of shared clonotypes between healthy human individuals. Background on the study: Used for every donor were three CD4 naive, three CD4 memory, two CD8 naive and one CD8 memory plate.

A few counts support this clone. CD4+ cell separation produced CD45RA+ naive and CD45RA-negative memory subsets. Libraries were prepared by immunoSEQ multiplex PCR; TCRdb keeps only in-frame clonotypes and omits some of them. The data contain some 680,000 clones, around 78% of them singletons. The receptor was isolated from a woman aged 25-40 years in good health. Source material: memory CD4+ T cells sorted from blood. Subset defined: CD45RA-negative fraction.

Written as DNA, the CDR3 is TGTGCCAGCAACTATGACATGTCTGGCCTGAACACTGAAGCTTTCTTT. Protein product: CASNYDMSGLNTEAFF. The chain joins TRBV5-6 to TRBJ1-1, with D hard to call. Germline V gives CDR1 SGHDT, CDR2 YYEEEE. Trimming removed 6 bases from V and 0 bases from J, with 18 bases in between. The CDR3 is 16 amino acids.